Sequencing of this TCR beta chain was carried out in a study of blood T cell repertoires in COVID-19. The repertoire was sequenced with immunoSEQ multiplex PCR; TCRdb's copy has only in-frame clones and lacks some. The profile shows under 45,000 clones, roughly 90% of them singletons. The source of this sequence is a woman of 80 years or more in a cohort sampled during active or convalescent COVID-19. Sequencing was performed on peripheral blood.

CDR3 coding DNA: TGTGCCAGCAGCCCCGACTTAGGAAGGGGAACTGAAGCTTTCTTT. This sequence encodes CASSPDLGRGTEAFF. This chain links TRBV7-2 with TRBJ1-1, with a tentative D call TRBD1 (5 bases). Germline loops: CDR1 SGHTA, CDR2 FQGNSA. This CDR3 has 15 residues. V was shortened by 5 bases and J by 5 bases, with 18 bases between the two germline ends. Complete variable domain (other parts from reference TRBV7-2 and TRBJ1-1): GAGVSQSPSNKVTEKGKDVELRCDPISGHTALYWYRQSLGQGLEFLIYFQGNSAPDKSGLPSDRFSAERTGGSVSTLTIQRTQQEDSAVYLCASSPDLGRGTEAFFGQGTRLTVV.